This TCR beta chain was profiled in a study of blood T cell repertoires in COVID-19. Study-level background: Samples representing acute and convalescent COVID-19 were sourced from the United States, Italy and Spain.

The CDR3 is 17 residues long. Followed over time, Seattle patients had been enrolled while infection was active. This table comes from immunoSEQ multiplex PCR, and its TCRdb copy is limited to in-frame clones, with some not included. The sample holds about 160,000 clones, around nine tenths seen once. The chain has TRBV21-1 and TRBJ1-5; TRBD1 reflects the table's D call only, with no check against the DNA. TRBV21-1 is a known pseudogene. Material for sequencing was peripheral blood. The receptor's source is a woman aged 70-85 years with COVID-19, enrolled during active disease. Here the CDR3 DNA reads TGTGCCAGCAGCAAAAATACAGCCTTCCATAGCAATCAGCCCCAGCATTTT. Translating it yields CASSKNTAFHSNQPQHF.